This TCR beta chain appears in the sequencing data of a study of T cell changes during pregnancy in multiple sclerosis. Libraries were prepared by immunoSEQ multiplex PCR; TCRdb keeps only in-frame clonotypes and omits some of them. Of fewer than 75,000 clones listed, about nine tenths are singletons. V gave up 0 bases and J gave up 2 bases; unmatched junction bases: 5. The CDR3 length is 16 residues. Germline V lookup: CDR1 MGHRA, CDR2 YSYEKL. The source material was peripheral blood, sampled in the first trimester of pregnancy. V and J are TRBV4-1 and TRBJ2-7; 9 bases fit TRBD1. This TCR was recovered from a female donor with multiple sclerosis, enrolled in a pregnancy study. The CDR3 region is CASSQEGGTGTYEQYF. CDR3 bases: TGCGCCAGCAGCCAAGAAGGGGGGACAGGGACCTACGAGCAGTACTTC.